These 17 T cell receptor beta chains were sequenced from one sample in a study of T cells in Graves' hyperthyroidism and ophthalmopathy (dated 2019 in TCRdb). The library came from multiplex PCR. Data came from an Illumina HiSeq 2000. The TCR beta CDR3 regions were amplified from RNA transcripts. The TCR CDR3 was subjected to a first round of RT-PCR using the HTBI primer set and the Qiagen OneStep RT-PCR kit. The public reads were reprocessed in TCRdb via fastp at Q25 and MiXCR, keeping in-frame beta chains. Rows are unified per CDR3 protein, each entry keeping the most common DNA and genes. The sample has a few hundred thousand distinct CDR3 sequences on record, about 20% of them singletons. Under 55% of the sample lies in the top ten. The sample was blood. These receptors originate from a woman aged 70-85 years with Graves' ophthalmopathy.

The chain combines TRBV19 with TRBJ1-4, with 8 bases identical to TRBD1. After removal of 7 bases from V and 8 bases from J, the junction contained 9 bases not matched to a gene. Germline CDR1 is LNHDA and CDR2 is SQIVND (reference sequence). CDR3 length equals 14 residues. This chain's CDR3 is CASKVTGVGEKLFF. The CDR3 coding sequence is TGTGCCAGTAAGGTGACAGGGGTAGGAGAAAAACTGTTTTTT.

V is TRBV19 and J is TRBJ2-1; 7 positions agree with TRBD2. Per the germline V gene, CDR1 is LNHDA and CDR2 is SQIVND (reference sequence). V was clipped by 5 bases and J by 0 bases; unmatched bases: 10. The CDR3 totals 17 residues. In nucleotides, the CDR3 is TGTGCCAGTAGTGCTTCAAAGCGGGGAAGCTCCTACAATGAGCAGTTCTTC. Translated: CASSASKRGSSYNEQFF.

This clonotype was detected only a few times. The rearrangement joins TRBV3-1 to TRBJ1-1; maybe TRBD1 (5 bases). V lost 0 bases and J lost 4, with 15 bases in between. Germline V gives CDR1 LGHDT, CDR2 YNNKEL (reference sequence). The CDR3 is made up of 16 amino acids. The DNA for the CDR3 is TGTGCCAGCAGCCAAGAAGACTACCGGGGCTCCACTGAAGCTTTCTTT. It specifies CASSQEDYRGSTEAFF. Complete variable domain (other parts from reference TRBV3-1 and TRBJ1-1): DTAVSQTPKYLVTQMGNDKSIKCEQNLGHDTMYWYKQDSKKFLKIMFSYNNKELIINETVPNRFSPKSPDKAHLNLHINSLELGDSAVYFCASSQEDYRGSTEAFFGQGTRLTVV.

This clonotype was picked up many times. The chain combines TRBV12-3 or TRBV12-4 with TRBJ2-1; 7 bases are a match to TRBD2. The CDR3 has 14 residues. The V and J ends lost 4 bases and 6 bases, in that order; junction bases with no gene match: 6. The CDR3 here is CASSSRTSPNEQFF. DNA for the CDR3: TGTGCCAGCAGTTCCCGGACTAGTCCCAATGAGCAGTTCTTC.

This sequence joins TRBV27 and TRBJ2-7; D remains ambiguous. The V and J ends lost 2 bases and 7 bases respectively, with 15 bases between them. Germline V gene data show CDR1 as MNHEY and CDR2 as SMNVEV (reference sequence). There are 14 residues in the CDR3. The CDR3 DNA reads as TGTGCCAGCAGTTTAGCGCGAGAACAAGGGGAGCAGTACTTC. This encodes CASSLAREQGEQYF.

This clonotype was counted a few times. The chain links TRBV20-1 to TRBJ2-7; 11 bases are shared with TRBD2. V lost 0 bases and J lost 4; bases outside the gene matches: 2. CDR1 DFQATT and CDR2 SNEGSKA come from the germline V gene (reference sequence). The CDR3 covers 14 residues. The CDR3 nucleotides are TGCAGTGCTAGAGATAGCGGGAGGGCGTACGAGCAGTACTTC. This sequence encodes CSARDSGRAYEQYF.

This clonotype turned up a few times. The genes are TRBV6-2 or TRBV6-3 and TRBJ2-2; D gene ambiguous. This CDR3 has 15 amino acids. Trimming cost V 3 bases and J 1 base, with 9 bases left between them. Germline CDR1 reads MNHEY; CDR2 reads SVGEGT. The CDR3 region has the DNA TGTGCCAGCAGTTATTCATATGGGAACACCGGGGAGCTGTTTTTT. The encoded protein is CASSYSYGNTGELFF.

This rearrangement joins TRBV28 to TRBJ1-1; 11 bases are a match to TRBD1. The V gene's germline CDR1 is MDHEN and CDR2 SYDVKM. The V gene end was trimmed by 7 bases and the J gene end by 4 bases; junction bases not matched to a gene: 11. CDR3 length: 16 residues. CDR3 sequence: CASKLLPGQGGTEAFF. CDR3 DNA sequence: TGTGCCAGCAAACTACTACCGGGACAGGGGGGCACTGAAGCTTTCTTT.

Concerning this clonotype itself: One end of the junction varies from germline; a read error may be responsible. This chain uses TRBV28 with TRBJ1-1; no firm D call. CDR3 length: 15 residues. CDR1 is MDHEN and CDR2 is SYDVKM in the germline V gene. CDR3: CASSLSGLRETETFF. DNA of the CDR3: TGTGCCAGCAGCCTTAGTGGGTTGAGGGAAACTGAAACTTTCTTT.

This clonotype has a count of ten or more. The chain combines TRBV5-1 with TRBJ2-1; perhaps TRBD1 as D (5 bases). Trimming took off 4 bases at V and 7 bases at J, with 12 bases between the two ends. The CDR3 covers 13 residues. The germline V gene has CDR1 SGHRS and CDR2 YFSETQ. The CDR3 protein is CASSLGAGNEQFF. CDR3 DNA sequence: TGCGCCAGCAGCCTTGGGGCTGGAAATGAGCAGTTCTTC.

This clonotype was counted only a few times. The chain uses TRBV28 and TRBJ1-2, with 10 nucleotides matching TRBD1. The germline V gene encodes CDR1 MDHEN and CDR2 SYDVKM. With V trimmed by 2 bases and J by 0 bases, 6 bases remained unmatched. This CDR3 region has 17 residues. CDR3 DNA: TGTGCCAGCAGTTTAATCGCGGGACAGGGGCCTAACTATGGCTACACCTTC. It codes for CASSLIAGQGPNYGYTF.

The chain has TRBV12-3 or TRBV12-4 and TRBJ2-1; D possibly corresponds to TRBD1 (6 bases). V was clipped by 4 bases and J by 12 bases, with 16 bases between them. This CDR3 is 13 amino acids long. Here the CDR3 reads CASSSHPGQPQFF. The CDR3 DNA follows: TGTGCCAGCAGTTCCCATCCGGGACAACCGCAGTTCTTC.

A few counts support this clonotype. The CDR3 loop reads CASSAQSIPQETQYF. In nucleotides, the CDR3 is TGTGCCAGCAGTGCTCAAAGCATACCCCAAGAGACCCAGTACTTC. J is TRBJ2-5 and V is TRBV2; D unresolved. Germline V lookup: CDR1 SNHLY, CDR2 FYNNEI. This CDR3 comprises 15 residues. Trimming cost V 4 bases and J 1 base, with 13 bases left between them.

The chain uses TRBV3-1 and TRBJ1-5, with 8 bases identical to TRBD1. V lost 4 bases, J lost 3 bases, and 5 bases stayed unmatched. The CDR3 consists of 15 residues. Germline lookup yields CDR1 LGHDT and CDR2 YNNKEL (reference sequence). The CDR3 sequence: CASSRGTGSNQPQHF. The DNA of the CDR3 is TGTGCCAGCAGCCGGGGGACAGGCTCCAATCAGCCCCAGCATTTT.

This clonotype was counted many times. The gene calls are TRBV7-4 and TRBJ2-1, with D possibly matching TRBD1 (5 bases). V lost 6 bases to trimming and J lost 1 base, with 10 bases between them. The CDR3 is made up of 14 amino acids. Germline CDR1 is SGHVT and CDR2 is SQSDAQ. CDR3 DNA: TGTGCCAGCAGTTTTCAGGGTTCCTACAATGAGCAGTTCTTC. Translating it yields CASSFQGSYNEQFF.

There are a few counts of this clonotype. J is TRBJ2-7 and V is TRBV29-1; 7 positions match TRBD1. The CDR3 runs 12 residues. J gave up 4 bases and V 6 bases, and 6 bases lay outside the gene matches. The germline CDR1 and CDR2 sequences are SQVTM and ANQGSEA. The CDR3 loop is CSVGTEAYEQYF. DNA for the CDR3: TGCAGCGTGGGGACAGAAGCTTACGAGCAGTACTTC.

The table lists this clonotype with a few counts. The rearrangement joins TRBV7-9 to TRBJ2-2; TRBD1 might be the D (5 bases). Germline CDR1 and CDR2: SEHNR and FQNEAQ (reference sequence). This CDR3 is 14 amino acids long. Trimming removed 5 bases at V and 1 base at J, with 8 bases between. The CDR3 DNA reads TGTGCCAGCAGCATCAGGGTGAACACCGGGGAGCTGTTTTTT. Amino acid sequence: CASSIRVNTGELFF.